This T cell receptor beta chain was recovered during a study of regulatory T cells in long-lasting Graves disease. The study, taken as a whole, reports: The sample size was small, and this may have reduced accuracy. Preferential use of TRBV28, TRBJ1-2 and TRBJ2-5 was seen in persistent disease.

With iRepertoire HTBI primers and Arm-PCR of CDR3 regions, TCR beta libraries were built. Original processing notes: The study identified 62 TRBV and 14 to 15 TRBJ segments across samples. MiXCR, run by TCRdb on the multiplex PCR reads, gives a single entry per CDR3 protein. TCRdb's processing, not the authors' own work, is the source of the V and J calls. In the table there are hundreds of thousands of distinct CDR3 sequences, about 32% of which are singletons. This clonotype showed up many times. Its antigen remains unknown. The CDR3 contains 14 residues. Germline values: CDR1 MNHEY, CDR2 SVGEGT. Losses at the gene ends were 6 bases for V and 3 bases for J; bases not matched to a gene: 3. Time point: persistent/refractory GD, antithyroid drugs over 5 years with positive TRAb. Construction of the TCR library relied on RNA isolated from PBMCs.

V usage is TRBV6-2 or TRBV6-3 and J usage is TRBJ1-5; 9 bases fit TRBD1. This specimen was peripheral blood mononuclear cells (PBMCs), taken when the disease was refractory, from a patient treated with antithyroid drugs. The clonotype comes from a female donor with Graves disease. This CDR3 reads CASSGTGNNQPQHF. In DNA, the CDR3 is TGTGCCAGCAGCGGGACAGGGAACAATCAGCCCCAGCATTTT.